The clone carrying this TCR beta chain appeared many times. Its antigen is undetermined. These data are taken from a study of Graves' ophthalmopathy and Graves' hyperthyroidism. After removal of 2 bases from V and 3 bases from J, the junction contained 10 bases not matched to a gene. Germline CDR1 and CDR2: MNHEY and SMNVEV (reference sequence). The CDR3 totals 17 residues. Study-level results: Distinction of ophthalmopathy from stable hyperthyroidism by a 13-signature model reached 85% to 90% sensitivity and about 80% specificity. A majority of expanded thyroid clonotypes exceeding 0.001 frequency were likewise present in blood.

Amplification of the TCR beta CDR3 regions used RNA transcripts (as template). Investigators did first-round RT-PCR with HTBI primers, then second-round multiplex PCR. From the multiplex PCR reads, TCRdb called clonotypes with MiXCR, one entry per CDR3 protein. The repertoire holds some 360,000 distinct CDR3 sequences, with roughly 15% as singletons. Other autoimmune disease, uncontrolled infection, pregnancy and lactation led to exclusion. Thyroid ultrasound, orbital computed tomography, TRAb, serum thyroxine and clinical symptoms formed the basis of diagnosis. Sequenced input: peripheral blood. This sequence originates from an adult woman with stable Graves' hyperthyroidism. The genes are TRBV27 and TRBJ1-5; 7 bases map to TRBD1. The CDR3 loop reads CASSLKTPRGANQPQHF. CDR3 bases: TGTGCCAGCAGTTTAAAGACCCCCAGGGGGGCCAATCAGCCCCAGCATTTT.